Presented here are 29 T cell receptor beta chains from one specimen sequenced in a study of cytomegalovirus exposure and HLA in healthy donors. Amplification used 60 Vbeta primers and 13 Jbeta primers. Clones were read by immunoSEQ multiplex PCR, and TCRdb kept only the in-frame ones, dropping some. The table lists approximately 170,000 clones, around 72% of them singletons. What was sequenced was PBMCs. These receptors all come from a man in his fifties or sixties in good health and CMV-seronegative.

V usage is TRBV6-6 and J usage is TRBJ2-1; the D is unclear. There are 14 residues in the CDR3. Looked up from germline, CDR1 is MNHNY and CDR2 is SVGAGI (reference sequence). Trimming pared 0 bases from V and 10 bases from J, leaving 13 bases between. CDR3 region: CASSYSNSRREQFF. CDR3 nucleotides: TGTGCCAGCAGTTACTCGAACAGCCGAAGGGAGCAGTTCTTC.

The chain combines TRBV4-1 with TRBJ2-7, with 9 bases matching TRBD1. The CDR3 length is 16 residues. CDR1 and CDR2 (germline): MGHRA, YSYEKL. V dropped 3 bases and J dropped 4; count of bases not matched to a gene: 10. The CDR3 reads CASSHYTTGGGYEQYF. CDR3 sequence (DNA): TGCGCCAGCAGCCACTACACCACAGGGGGCGGATACGAGCAGTACTTC.

The chain joins TRBV28 to TRBJ2-7; 9 bases agree with TRBD2. The CDR3 totals 14 residues. The ends lost 6 bases at V and 4 bases at J; junction bases unmatched: 7. CDR1 MDHEN and CDR2 SYDVKM come from the germline V gene. The CDR3 coding sequence is TGTGCCAGCAGGTTAGCGGGGGCAAAATACGAGCAGTACTTC. Protein product: CASRLAGAKYEQYF.

Concerning this clone itself: At one end, the junction sequence differs from germline, possibly due to a read error. The gene calls are TRBV6-5 and TRBJ1-3, with no clear D. Germline lookup yields CDR1 MNHEY and CDR2 SVGAGI. The CDR3 is 15 amino acids. The CDR3 nucleotides read TGTGTCAGCAGTTACGAGAGGAGCTCTGGAAACACCATATATTTT. Its protein product is CVSSYERSSGNTIYF.

This clone was observed once. The CDR3 is CASSLESGRFAGELFF. DNA for the CDR3: TGTGCCAGCAGCTTAGAATCAGGGCGGTTCGCCGGGGAGCTGTTTTTT. This chain joins TRBV7-2 and TRBJ2-2, with a possible D match to TRBD1 (5 bases). From germline, CDR1 is SGHTA and CDR2 FQGNSA. V shed 1 base and J shed 6 bases, with 15 bases lying between them. The CDR3 is 16 residues long. The full variable domain, rest sourced from reference TRBV7-2 and TRBJ2-2, is GAGVSQSPSNKVTEKGKDVELRCDPISGHTALYWYRQSLGQGLEFLIYFQGNSAPDKSGLPSDRFSAERTGGSVSTLTIQRTQQEDSAVYLCASSLESGRFAGELFFGEGSRLTVL.

This clone has a handful of counts. DNA for the CDR3: TGTGCCAGCAGAGGGACAGGAGTTTATGGCTACACCTTC. It is translated as CASRGTGVYGYTF. This chain links TRBV28 with TRBJ1-2; 8 bases are a match to TRBD1. The germline V gene has CDR1 MDHEN and CDR2 SYDVKM. This CDR3 spans 13 amino acids. V was clipped by 6 bases and J by 5 bases; unmatched bases: 5.

V gene TRBV5-3 combines with J gene TRBJ2-7; TRBD2 matches 8 bases. TRBV5-3 is labeled an ORF, and its function is uncertain. The CDR3 extends over 14 amino acids. The J segment lost 3 bases and the V segment lost 6 bases, leaving 8 bases of the junction unmatched. This CDR3 reads CARTLAGVFYEQYF. CDR3 bases: TGTGCCAGAACCCTAGCGGGTGTCTTCTACGAGCAGTACTTC.

This clone turned up a few times. The rearrangement links TRBV11-2 to TRBJ2-7, with D perhaps TRBD1 (6 bases). Looked up from germline, CDR1 is SGHAT and CDR2 is FQNNGV. The V end lost 4 bases, the J end lost 4 bases, and 11 bases lay between the germline ends. This CDR3 contains 13 residues. The CDR3 coding sequence is TGTGCCAGCAGCTGGGACACAGAGTACGAGCAGTACTTC. It translates to CASSWDTEYEQYF.

Points on this clone: Other DNA sequences in the sample encode the same CDR3. The chain links TRBV18 to TRBJ1-4, with 8 bases aligning to TRBD1. Per the germline V gene, CDR1 is KGHSH and CDR2 is LQKENI. V lost 3 bases and J lost 8; bases outside the gene matches: 2. The CDR3 runs 13 residues. CDR3 region: CASSPGTGEKLFF. CDR3 nucleotides: TGTGCCAGCTCACCCGGGACAGGAGAAAAACTGTTTTTT.

The chain combines TRBV27 with TRBJ2-1; 8 bases are shared with TRBD1. The CDR3 runs to 15 residues. J gave up 2 bases and V 7 bases, and 7 bases lay outside the gene matches. CDR1 is MNHEY, CDR2 SMNVEV, per germline (reference sequence). Here the CDR3 DNA reads TGTGCCAGCAAAGCTCGACAGGGGCCCTACAATGAGCAGTTCTTC. Translated, it gives CASKARQGPYNEQFF.

The chain uses TRBV5-1 and TRBJ2-1, with D perhaps TRBD1 (6 bases). The CDR3 spans 12 residues. V dropped 4 bases and J dropped 8 bases, with 10 bases sitting between them. Germline values: CDR1 SGHRS, CDR2 YFSETQ. The DNA for the CDR3 is TGCGCCAGCAGCGCACAGGGTTATGAGCAGTTCTTC. Its translation: CASSAQGYEQFF.

The V call is TRBV11-2, the J call TRBJ1-2; D ambiguous. This CDR3 is 14 amino acids long. Between the trimmed V and J ends, which lost 1 base and 1 base, there was a span of 7 bases. Per the germline V gene, CDR1 is SGHAT and CDR2 is FQNNGV. The CDR3: CASSLGALNYGYTF. Here the CDR3 DNA reads TGTGCCAGCAGCTTAGGAGCCCTTAACTATGGCTACACCTTC.

The chain uses TRBV18 and TRBJ1-1, with D possibly being TRBD1 (6 bases). The germline V gene has CDR1 KGHSH and CDR2 LQKENI. The CDR3 is made up of 15 amino acids. The V end lost 3 bases, the J end lost 1 base, and 12 bases lay between the germline ends. CDR3 residues: CASSPRRGKNTEAFF. In DNA, the CDR3 is TGTGCCAGCTCACCGCGCAGGGGTAAGAACACTGAAGCTTTCTTT.

This clone has a single count. The V call is TRBV2, the J call TRBJ1-1; tentative D call: TRBD1 (6 bases). The CDR3 is 13 amino acids. V lost 6 bases and J 1 base, leaving 9 bases between the germline ends. Germline V CDR1 and CDR2: SNHLY, FYNNEI. Written as DNA, the CDR3 is TGTGCCAGCAGCCGGGACACGAACACTGAAGCTTTCTTT. Its protein product is CASSRDTNTEAFF.

In the case of this clone: The same CDR3 can be traced to other DNA sequences in this sample. The chain joins TRBV10-3 to TRBJ2-5, with D possibly TRBD2 on 6 matching bases. Trimming took 0 bases from V and 1 from J, leaving 6 bases between them. CDR1 and CDR2 (germline): ENHRY, SYGVKD. This CDR3 has 14 amino acids. The CDR3 spells CAISESGGQETQYF. The CDR3 region has the DNA TGTGCCATCAGTGAGTCGGGGGGCCAAGAGACCCAGTACTTC.

This clone was recorded a few times. The chain carries TRBV6-5 and TRBJ1-1; possible D gene TRBD1, 5 bases. Trimming removed 2 bases at V and 1 base at J, with 11 bases between. Germline V gene data show CDR1 as MNHEY and CDR2 as SVGAGI. This CDR3 has 15 amino acids. DNA for the CDR3: TGTGCCAGCAGTTACGACCTTACAGGGAACACTGAAGCTTTCTTT. Translation gives CASSYDLTGNTEAFF.

The chain links TRBV28 to TRBJ1-1; 9 bases agree with TRBD1. The CDR3 runs 15 residues. Germline assignment: CDR1 MDHEN and CDR2 SYDVKM. J gave up 5 bases and V 2 bases, and 6 bases lay outside the gene matches. The CDR3 sequence: CASSLGDREVTEAFF. DNA for the CDR3: TGTGCCAGCAGTTTAGGGGACAGGGAGGTAACTGAAGCTTTCTTT.

V and J are TRBV29-1 and TRBJ2-3, with 8 bases matching TRBD2. The CDR3 sequence is 14 residues long. From germline, CDR1 is SQVTM and CDR2 ANQGSEA. With 6 bases clipped from V and 4 bases from J, the junction kept 9 bases outside the gene matches. CDR3 residues: CSVTGTRIADTQYF. In DNA, the CDR3 is TGCAGCGTCACCGGGACTAGGATCGCAGATACGCAGTATTTT.

Many counts were recorded for this clone. The chain has TRBV6-4 and TRBJ2-3, with 13 positions matching TRBD2. V shed 3 bases, J shed 3 bases, and the junction held 0 bases outside the gene matches. The CDR3 has 15 residues. Germline CDR1 MRHNA, CDR2 SNTAGT. DNA of the CDR3: TGTGCCAGCAGTGAGACTAGCGGGGGGACAGATACGCAGTATTTT. This gives the protein CASSETSGGTDTQYF.

This clone was seen a few times. This chain joins TRBV28 and TRBJ1-6; 9 bases agree with TRBD1. Germline V gives CDR1 MDHEN, CDR2 SYDVKM. The CDR3 runs 16 residues. J was trimmed by 2 bases and V by 6 bases; bases with no gene match: 5. CDR3 DNA sequence: TGTGCCAGCAGGATACAGGGGGCACCCTATAATTCACCCCTCCACTTT. This encodes CASRIQGAPYNSPLHF.

This clone was detected only a few times. The J gene is TRBJ1-3, the V gene TRBV5-5, with D unresolved. V lost 3 bases and J 3 bases, leaving 13 bases between the germline ends. Germline CDR1 is SGHKS and CDR2 is YYEKEE (reference sequence). The CDR3 covers 15 residues. CDR3 loop: CASSYGPGVGNTIYF. The CDR3 DNA is TGTGCCAGCAGCTACGGACCCGGGGTTGGAAACACCATATATTTT. The whole variable domain, filled in from reference TRBV5-5 and TRBJ1-3, reads DAGVTQSPTHLIKTRGQQVTLRCSPISGHKSVSWYQQVLGQGPQFIFQYYEKEERGRGNFPDRFSARQFPNYSSELNVNALLLGDSALYLCASSYGPGVGNTIYFGEGSWLTVV.

The chain carries TRBV4-1 and TRBJ2-5; 12 nucleotides match TRBD2. V was clipped by 3 bases and J by 6 bases; unmatched bases: 8. CDR3 length: 16 residues. Germline CDR1 and CDR2: MGHRA and YSYEKL. DNA of the CDR3: TGCGCCAGCAGCCACACATCCGGACTAGCGGGAAAGACCCAGTACTTC. Its translation is CASSHTSGLAGKTQYF.

The chain recombines TRBV19 with TRBJ2-5, with TRBD1 matching 9 bases. In germline, CDR1 is LNHDA, CDR2 SQIVND (reference sequence). The J segment lost 2 bases and the V segment lost 7 bases, leaving 8 bases of the junction unmatched. This CDR3 comprises 15 residues. The CDR3 nucleotides are TGTGCCAGTACCTTAGCCGGGACAGGGCAAGAGACCCAGTACTTC. Its protein is CASTLAGTGQETQYF.

A remark on this clone: Other nucleotide sequences from this sample produce the same CDR3. The rearrangement links TRBV9 to TRBJ1-1, with D perhaps matching TRBD1 (6 bases). This CDR3 comprises 15 residues. Germline V CDR1 and CDR2: SGDLS, YYNGEE. V was shortened by 0 bases and J by 2 bases, with 11 bases between the two germline ends. CDR3 in amino acids: CASSVVGQTNTEAFF. The DNA for the CDR3 is TGTGCCAGCAGCGTAGTCGGACAGACCAACACTGAAGCTTTCTTT.

The V call is TRBV6-1, the J call TRBJ1-1; 8 nucleotides match TRBD1. Looked up from germline, CDR1 is MNHNS and CDR2 is SASEGT. This CDR3 spans 14 amino acids. Trimming removed 4 bases from V and 6 bases from J; junction bases left unmatched: 7. CDR3 amino acids: CASSGRGQFPEAFF. The CDR3 DNA sequence: TGTGCCAGCAGTGGCAGGGGGCAATTCCCTGAAGCTTTCTTT.

The V and J genes are TRBV19 and TRBJ1-5, with a weak D call TRBD1 (5 bases). Trimming pared 3 bases from V and 9 bases from J, leaving 15 bases between. Per the germline V gene, CDR1 is LNHDA and CDR2 is SQIVND (reference sequence). The CDR3 is 14 amino acids. The chain's CDR3 is CASSINRQSRPQHF. As DNA, the CDR3 is TGTGCCAGTAGTATCAACCGACAGTCCCGGCCCCAGCATTTT. Full variable domain (outside the CDR3, taken from reference TRBV19 and TRBJ1-5): DGGITQSPKYLFRKEGQNVTLSCEQNLNHDAMYWYRQDPGQGLRLIYYSQIVNDFQKGDIAEGYSVSREKKESFPLTVTSAQKNPTAFYLCASSINRQSRPQHFGDGTRLSIL.

This clone was detected a few times. The chain employs TRBV4-1 and TRBJ2-3; 11 positions agree with TRBD1. Trimming cost V 3 bases and J 5 bases; bases outside gene matches: 13. Germline assignment: CDR1 MGHRA and CDR2 YSYEKL. CDR3 size: 18 residues. The CDR3 is CASSQGHGGQGARDTQYF. In DNA form, the CDR3 reads TGCGCCAGCAGCCAGGGCCACGGAGGACAGGGGGCGAGAGATACGCAGTATTTT.

This clone was seen just once. The rearrangement uses TRBV5-1 and TRBJ2-3; 9 bases match TRBD2. Germline values: CDR1 SGHRS, CDR2 YFSETQ. V shed 4 bases and J 0 bases; nucleotides not matched to a gene: 6. The CDR3 is 16 residues long. The CDR3 loop reads CASSRGRGGSTDTQYF. In DNA, the CDR3 is TGCGCCAGCAGCCGGGGGCGGGGGGGTAGCACAGATACGCAGTATTTT.

The gene calls are TRBV28 and TRBJ1-2; the D gene is possibly TRBD1 (5 bases). Germline V gene data show CDR1 as MDHEN and CDR2 as SYDVKM. This CDR3 comprises 14 residues. V was cut by 6 bases and J by 7 bases, with 18 bases left in between. The CDR3 nucleotides read TGTGCCAGCAGGAAACCCGGGCAGGGTGGTGGCTACACCTTC. This sequence encodes CASRKPGQGGGYTF.